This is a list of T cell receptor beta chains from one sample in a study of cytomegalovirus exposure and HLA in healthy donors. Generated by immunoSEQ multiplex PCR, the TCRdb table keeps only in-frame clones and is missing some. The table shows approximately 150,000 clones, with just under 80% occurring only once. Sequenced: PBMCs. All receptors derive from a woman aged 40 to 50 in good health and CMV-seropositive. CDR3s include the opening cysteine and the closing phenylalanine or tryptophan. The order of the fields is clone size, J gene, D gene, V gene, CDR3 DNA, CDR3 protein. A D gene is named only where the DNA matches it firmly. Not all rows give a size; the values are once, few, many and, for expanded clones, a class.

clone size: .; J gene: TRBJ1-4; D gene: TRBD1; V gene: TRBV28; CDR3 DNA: TGTGCCAGCAGTTTATCAGGACAGGGGGCGGGAAATGGTAATGAAAAACTGTTTTTT; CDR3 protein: CASSLSGQGAGNGNEKLFF
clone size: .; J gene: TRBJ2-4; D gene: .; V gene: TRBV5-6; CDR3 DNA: TGTGCCAGCAGCTTGTATACCGAGGGCTGGGGTCAAAACAGTCAGTACTTC; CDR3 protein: CASSLYTEGWGQNSQYF
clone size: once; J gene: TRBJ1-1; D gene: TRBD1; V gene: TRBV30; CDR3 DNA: TGTGCCTGGTCACAGGGGCAGGTAGCTTTCTTT; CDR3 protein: CAWSQGQVAFF
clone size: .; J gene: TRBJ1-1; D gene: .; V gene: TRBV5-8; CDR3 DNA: TGTGCCAGCACCCTTGAGGGCCTGAACACTGAAGCTTTCTTT; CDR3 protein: CASTLEGLNTEAFF
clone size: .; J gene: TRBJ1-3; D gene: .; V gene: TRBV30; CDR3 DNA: TGTGCCTGGAGACTCCCGGGACTCTCTGGAAACACCATATATTTT; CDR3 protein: CAWRLPGLSGNTIYF
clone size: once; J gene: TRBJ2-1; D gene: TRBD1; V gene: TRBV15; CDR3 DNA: TGTGCCACCAGCAGAGGGGGGGGGACAGGGCAAAAAAACAATGAGCAGTTCTTC; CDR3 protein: CATSRGGGTGQKNNEQFF
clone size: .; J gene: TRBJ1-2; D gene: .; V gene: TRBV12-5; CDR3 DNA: TGTGCTAGTGGTAGGGGTCAAGGGTATGGCTACACCTTC; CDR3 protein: CASGRGQGYGYTF
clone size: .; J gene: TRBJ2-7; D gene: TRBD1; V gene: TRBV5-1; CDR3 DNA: TGCGCCACCAGGGTCGGGACAGCAAATTACGAGCAGTACTTC; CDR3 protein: CATRVGTANYEQYF
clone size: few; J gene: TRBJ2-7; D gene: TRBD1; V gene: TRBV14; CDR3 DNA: TGTGCCAGCAGTACCTTGGACAGGGCATTCGAGCAGTACTTC; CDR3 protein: CASSTLDRAFEQYF
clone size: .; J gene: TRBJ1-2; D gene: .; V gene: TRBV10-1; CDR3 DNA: TGCGCCAGCAGTGAGAGCAGGGATTATGGCTACACCTTC; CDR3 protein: CASSESRDYGYTF
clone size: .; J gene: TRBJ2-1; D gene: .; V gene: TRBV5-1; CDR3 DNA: TGCGCCAGCAGCTTGGGGGTCCGGGACACCGTCAATGAGCAGTTCTTC; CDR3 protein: CASSLGVRDTVNEQFF
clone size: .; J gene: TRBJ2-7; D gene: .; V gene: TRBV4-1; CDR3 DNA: TGCGCCAGCAGCCAAATAGACAGCACCTACGAGCAGTACTTC; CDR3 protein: CASSQIDSTYEQYF
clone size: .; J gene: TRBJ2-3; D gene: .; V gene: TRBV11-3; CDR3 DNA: TGTGCCAGCAGTCTTAGGGGGGGGACTACCGGCACAGATACGCAGTATTTT; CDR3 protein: CASSLRGGTTGTDTQYF
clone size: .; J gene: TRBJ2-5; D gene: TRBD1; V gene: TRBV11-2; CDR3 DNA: TGTGCCAGCAGCCCGTCGACAGGGGGCTATGAGACCCAGTACTTC; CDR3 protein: CASSPSTGGYETQYF
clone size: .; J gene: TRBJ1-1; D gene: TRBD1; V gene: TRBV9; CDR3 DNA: TGTGCCAGCAGCCGTACCGAGACAGGGGGCACTGAAGCTTTCTTT; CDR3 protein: CASSRTETGGTEAFF
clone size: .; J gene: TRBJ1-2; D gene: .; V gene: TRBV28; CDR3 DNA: TGTGCCAGCGCGGTCAATATTAACTATGGCTACACCTTC; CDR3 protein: CASAVNINYGYTF
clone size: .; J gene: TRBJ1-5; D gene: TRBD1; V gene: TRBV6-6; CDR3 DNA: TGTGCCAGCAGTTATCAGGGGGGCAATCAGCCCCAGCATTTT; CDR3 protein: CASSYQGGNQPQHF
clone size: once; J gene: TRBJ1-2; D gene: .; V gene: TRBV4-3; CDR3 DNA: TGCGCCAGCAGCCAAGATAGATCAGGATACTATGGCTACACCTTC; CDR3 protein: CASSQDRSGYYGYTF
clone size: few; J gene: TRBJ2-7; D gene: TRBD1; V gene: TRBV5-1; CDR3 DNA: TGCGCCAGCGCTGCGACCGGGACAGGGTTTCTCCGTCAGTACTTC; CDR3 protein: CASAATGTGFLRQYF
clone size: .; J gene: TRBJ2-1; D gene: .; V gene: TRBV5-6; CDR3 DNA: TGTGCCAGCAGCTTGGGAGGTGAGCAGTTCTTC; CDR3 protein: CASSLGGEQFF
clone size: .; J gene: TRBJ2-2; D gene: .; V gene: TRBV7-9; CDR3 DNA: TGTGCCAGCAGCCCCGACAGAACGAACACCGGGGAGCTGTTTTTT; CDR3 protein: CASSPDRTNTGELFF
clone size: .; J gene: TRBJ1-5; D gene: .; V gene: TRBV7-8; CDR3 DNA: TGTGCCAGCAGCTTCCTGGGAGGGAGCAATCAGCCCCAGCATTTT; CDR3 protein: CASSFLGGSNQPQHF
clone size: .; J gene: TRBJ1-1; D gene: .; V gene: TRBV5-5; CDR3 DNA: TGTGCCAGCAGCTTTTACAGGGCGAACACTGAAGCTTTCTTT; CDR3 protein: CASSFYRANTEAFF
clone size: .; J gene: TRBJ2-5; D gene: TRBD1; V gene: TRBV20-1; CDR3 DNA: TGCAGTGCGCTAGGGACAGGGACGGAGTACTTC; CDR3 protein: CSALGTGTEYF
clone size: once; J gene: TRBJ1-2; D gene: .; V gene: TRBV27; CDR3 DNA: TGTGCCAGCAGTTGGACAGCTTCATCTAACTATGGCTACACCTTC; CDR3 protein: CASSWTASSNYGYTF
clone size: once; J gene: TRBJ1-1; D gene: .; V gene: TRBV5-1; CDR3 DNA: TGCGCCAGCAGCACCTCCGGAGGTCCGGGAGCTTTCTTT; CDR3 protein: CASSTSGGPGAFF
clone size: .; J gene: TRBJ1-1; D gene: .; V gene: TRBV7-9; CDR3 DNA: TGTTCCAGCAGCTTATATACAGGTCTAGCTGAAGCTTTCTTT; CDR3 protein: CSSSLYTGLAEAFF
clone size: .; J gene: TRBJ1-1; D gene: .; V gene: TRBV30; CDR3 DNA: TGTGCCTGGCACCCCCCAGGGTACACTGAAGCTTTCTTT; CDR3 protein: CAWHPPGYTEAFF
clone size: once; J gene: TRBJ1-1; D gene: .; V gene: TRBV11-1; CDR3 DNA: TGTGCCAGCGCGTTGAAGTCCGACACTGAAGCTTTCTTT; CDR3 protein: CASALKSDTEAFF
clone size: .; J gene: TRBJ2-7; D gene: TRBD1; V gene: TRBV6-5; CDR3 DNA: TGTGCCAGCAGTCACAGGGGAGCGTACGAGCAGTACTTC; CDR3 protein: CASSHRGAYEQYF
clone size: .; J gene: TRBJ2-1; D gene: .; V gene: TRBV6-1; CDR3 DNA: TGTGCCAGCAGCTCTAAGGGGAGGCTTTACAATGAGCAGTTCTTC; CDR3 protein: CASSSKGRLYNEQFF
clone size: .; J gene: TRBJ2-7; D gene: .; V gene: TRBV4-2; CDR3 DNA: TGTGCCAGCAGCCAAGATTTGACGGGGGTATCAATTCCGTACGAGCAGTACTTC; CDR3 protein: CASSQDLTGVSIPYEQYF
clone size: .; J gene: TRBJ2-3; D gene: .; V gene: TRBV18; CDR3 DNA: TGTGCCAGCTCACCAGGGCCAGATACGCAGTATTTT; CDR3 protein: CASSPGPDTQYF
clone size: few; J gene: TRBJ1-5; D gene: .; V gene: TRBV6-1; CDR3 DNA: TGTGCCAGCAGTGTCAGGACTGGGCAGCCCCAGCATTTT; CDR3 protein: CASSVRTGQPQHF
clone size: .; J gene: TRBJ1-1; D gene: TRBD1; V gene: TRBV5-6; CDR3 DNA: TGTGCCAGCAGCTACGGGGCAGGGGGATTCGGCACTGAAGCTTTCTTT; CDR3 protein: CASSYGAGGFGTEAFF
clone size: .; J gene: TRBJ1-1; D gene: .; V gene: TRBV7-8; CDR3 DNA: TGTGCCAGCAGCTTAGTAGGGACACAAAGTGAAGCTTTCTTT; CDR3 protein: CASSLVGTQSEAFF
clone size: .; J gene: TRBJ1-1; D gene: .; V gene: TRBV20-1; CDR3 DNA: TGCAGTGCTCCTACCCCGTCTGAAGCTTTCTTT; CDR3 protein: CSAPTPSEAFF
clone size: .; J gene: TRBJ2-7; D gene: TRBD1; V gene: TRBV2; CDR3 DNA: TGTGCCAGCAGTTCCGGGACAGGGGTCCACGAGCAGTACTTC; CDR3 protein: CASSSGTGVHEQYF
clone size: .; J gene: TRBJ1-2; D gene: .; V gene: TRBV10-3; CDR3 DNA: TGTGCCATCAGTAAACAGGGAGACTATGGCTACACCTTC; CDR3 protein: CAISKQGDYGYTF
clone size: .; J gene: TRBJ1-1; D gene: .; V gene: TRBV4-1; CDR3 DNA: TGCGCCAGCAGCCAAGAGAGTTGGGGAGGGGCGAACACTGAAGCTTTCTTT; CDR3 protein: CASSQESWGGANTEAFF
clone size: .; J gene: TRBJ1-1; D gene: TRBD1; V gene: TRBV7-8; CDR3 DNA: TGTGCCAGCAGCTTAGGACAGGGGTGGGGCAACACTGAAGCTTTCTTT; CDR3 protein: CASSLGQGWGNTEAFF
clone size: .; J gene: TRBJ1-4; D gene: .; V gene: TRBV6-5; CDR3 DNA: TGTGCCAGCAGTTCCCGGGGGGGGCCCAATGAAAAACTGTTTTTT; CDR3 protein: CASSSRGGPNEKLFF
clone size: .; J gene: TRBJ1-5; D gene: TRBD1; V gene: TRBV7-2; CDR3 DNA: TGTGCCAGCAGCTCGGACAGGGGGTTATATCAGCCCCAGCATTTT; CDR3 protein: CASSSDRGLYQPQHF
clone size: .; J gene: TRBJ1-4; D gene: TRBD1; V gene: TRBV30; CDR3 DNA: TGTGGAGGACAGGAGGAGGAAAAACTGTTTTTT; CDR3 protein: CGGQEEEKLFF
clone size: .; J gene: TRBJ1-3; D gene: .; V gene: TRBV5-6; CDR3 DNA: TGTGCCAGCAGCCTAAGGGGAATCGGAAACACCATATATTTT; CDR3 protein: CASSLRGIGNTIYF
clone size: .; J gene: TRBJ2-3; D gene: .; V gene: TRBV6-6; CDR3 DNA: TGTGCCACCACGGCGGGCAAACTCACAGATACGCAGTATTTT; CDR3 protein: CATTAGKLTDTQYF
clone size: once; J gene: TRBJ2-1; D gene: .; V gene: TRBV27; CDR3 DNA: TGTGCCAGCAGTTTATCGGGCCGGATTTTTTTTAATGAGCAGTTCTTC; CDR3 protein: CASSLSGRIFFNEQFF
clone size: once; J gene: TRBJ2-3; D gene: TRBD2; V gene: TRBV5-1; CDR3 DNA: TGCGCCAGCAGCTTAGCGGGGGGGCCGGGGGCAGATACGCAGTATTTT; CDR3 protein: CASSLAGGPGADTQYF
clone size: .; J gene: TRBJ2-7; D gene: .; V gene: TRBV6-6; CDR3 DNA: TGTTCCAGGCGGTACGCGGCATACGAGCAGTACTTC; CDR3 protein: CSRRYAAYEQYF
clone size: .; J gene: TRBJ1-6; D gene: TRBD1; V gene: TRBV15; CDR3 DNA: TGTGCCACCAGCAGAGAAACAGGGGGTTGGGGTTCACCCCTCCACTTT; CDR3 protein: CATSRETGGWGSPLHF
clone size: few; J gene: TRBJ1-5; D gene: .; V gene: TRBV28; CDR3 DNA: TGTGCCAGCAGTTTCCCAACACCGGGACAGCCCCAGCATTTT; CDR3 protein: CASSFPTPGQPQHF
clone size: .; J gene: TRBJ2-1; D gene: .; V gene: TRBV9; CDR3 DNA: TGTGCCAGCAGTCCTGCAGGGCTCGGGTTGAATGAGCAGTTCTTC; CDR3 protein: CASSPAGLGLNEQFF
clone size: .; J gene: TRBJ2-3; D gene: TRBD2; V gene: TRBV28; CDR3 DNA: TGTGCCAGCAGTTTGCCGGGGGGGCTGTCAGATACGCAGTATTTT; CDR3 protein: CASSLPGGLSDTQYF